The TCR beta chain under discussion was sequenced for a study of T cells after yellow fever vaccination. Overall study results and limits: The presence of abundant clonotypes contaminating from the bulk population was possible in FACS-sorted repertoires. A secondary response was less intense yet reached its peak sooner, at day 5 versus 15. Shared CD4/CD8 clonotypes were a small share, likely from convergent recombination.

The CDR3 runs to 15 residues. Germline assignment: CDR1 SGDLS and CDR2 YYNGEE. V lost 0 bases and J lost 3; bases outside the gene matches: 4. As to this clonotype: What it recognizes is unknown.

TCRdb re-derived calls from the 5' RACE reads in MiXCR, one entry per CDR3 protein. The sample consists of 500,000 to 650,000 distinct CDR3 sequences, 17% of them appearing once. Source: PBMCs, taken 5 to 6 days after the first yellow fever vaccination. The receptor was isolated from a young man who received the YFV17D yellow fever vaccine. The chain recombines TRBV9 with TRBJ2-5; 8 nucleotides match TRBD2. CDR3 sequence: CASSVEGTSKETQYF. In DNA, the CDR3 is TGTGCCAGCAGCGTAGAAGGGACTAGTAAAGAGACCCAGTACTTC.